Shown below are 13 T cell receptor beta chains from a single sample sequenced in a study of blood T cell repertoires in COVID-19. Here immunoSEQ multiplex PCR was the method, and the copy in TCRdb shows in-frame clones only, minus some. The sample carries around 180,000 clones, around four fifths recorded once. Sequencing was performed on peripheral blood. The receptors come from a woman aged 30 to 39 with acute or convalescent COVID-19.

The rearrangement uses TRBV6-6 and TRBJ2-1, with D tentatively TRBD2 (5 bases). V lost 3 bases and J 10 bases, leaving 7 bases between the germline ends. The CDR3 is made up of 11 amino acids. CDR1 and CDR2 (germline): MNHNY, SVGAGI (reference sequence). The CDR3 spells CASSYRGEQFF. The CDR3 DNA is TGTGCCAGCAGTTATCGGGGAGAGCAGTTCTTC.

This rearrangement joins TRBV11-2 to TRBJ2-1; 13 nucleotides align to TRBD2. The CDR3 is 19 residues long. Germline V lookup: CDR1 SGHAT, CDR2 FQNNGV. J gave up 5 bases and V 0 bases, and 10 bases lay outside the gene matches. As DNA, the CDR3 is TGTGCCAGCAGCTTAGATTTAACTAGCGGGAGGGCCCTCGACAATGAGCAGTTCTTC. It codes for CASSLDLTSGRALDNEQFF.

The J gene is TRBJ2-1, the V gene TRBV4-2; 8 bases map to TRBD2. Germline CDR1 and CDR2: LGHNA and YNFKEQ. This CDR3 is 16 amino acids long. V lost 3 bases, J lost 2 bases, and 6 bases stayed unmatched. The CDR3 loop reads CASSHPREGPYNEQFF. The CDR3 DNA reads TGTGCCAGCAGCCACCCACGGGAGGGCCCCTACAATGAGCAGTTCTTC.

In this sample, this clone turned up a few times. The chain links TRBV7-2 to TRBJ2-3; a weak D match, TRBD2 (7 bases). V lost 5 bases, J lost 5 bases, and 14 bases lay in between. Germline V gives CDR1 SGHTA, CDR2 FQGNSA. This CDR3 spans 14 amino acids. The CDR3 bases are TGTGCCAGCAGCGGGGGGGCCTTTGTAGATACGCAGTATTTT. Translation: CASSGGAFVDTQYF.

This clone was counted between two and nine times. The V call is TRBV28, the J call TRBJ1-1; TRBD1 matches 8 bases. CDR3 length equals 12 residues. Germline CDR1 and CDR2: MDHEN and SYDVKM. Germline trimming cut 3 bases from V and 13 bases from J; bases unmatched to any gene: 7. The CDR3 sequence is CASSFPGQGGFF. In DNA, the CDR3 is TGTGCCAGCAGTTTCCCCGGACAGGGTGGTTTCTTT.

The chain links TRBV2 to TRBJ1-1, with D maybe TRBD1 (5 bases). Germline values: CDR1 SNHLY, CDR2 FYNNEI. The CDR3 sequence is 15 residues long. V was clipped by 7 bases and J by 0 bases, with 15 bases between them. The CDR3 spells CASIGGALMNTEAFF. The CDR3 DNA is TGTGCCAGCATCGGCGGGGCCCTTATGAACACTGAAGCTTTCTTT.

This chain joins TRBV18 and TRBJ2-1; 10 nucleotides align to TRBD2. CDR1 and CDR2 from the germline V gene are KGHSH and LQKENI. With V trimmed by 3 bases and J by 2 bases, 1 base remained unmatched. The CDR3 is 15 residues long. CDR3 loop: CASSPGTSAYNEQFF. CDR3 DNA sequence: TGTGCCAGCTCACCCGGGACTAGCGCCTACAATGAGCAGTTCTTC.

The CDR3 sequence is CATASPPKNTEAFF. The CDR3 DNA sequence: TGTGCCACCGCGAGCCCCCCAAAGAACACTGAAGCTTTCTTT. The V and J genes are TRBV5-4 and TRBJ1-1; no clear D. The V gene's germline CDR1 is SGHNT and CDR2 YYREEE (reference sequence). Trimming removed 9 bases from V and 1 base from J, with 16 bases in between. The CDR3 has 14 amino acids.

The J gene is TRBJ2-2, the V gene TRBV2; the match to TRBD1 covers 8 bases. The CDR3 is 15 residues long. J lost 1 base, V lost 7 bases, and 5 bases had no gene match. From germline, CDR1 is SNHLY and CDR2 FYNNEI. In DNA form, the CDR3 reads TGTGCCAGCACGACAGGGGTTATGAACACCGGGGAGCTGTTTTTT. Its translation is CASTTGVMNTGELFF.

The rearrangement links TRBV19 to TRBJ1-2; unclear D gene. The length of the CDR3 is 14 residues. Germline-derived CDR1 and CDR2 are LNHDA and SQIVND (reference sequence). V lost 5 bases to trimming and J lost 1 base, with 11 bases between them. DNA for the CDR3: TGTGCCAGTAGTGGGGAGGAAATTAACTATGGCTACACCTTC. This gives the protein CASSGEEINYGYTF.

The chain carries TRBV16 and TRBJ1-1, with D hard to call. CDR1 is KGHSY, CDR2 FQNENV, per germline. Trimming stripped 2 bases from V and 6 bases from J, with 10 bases between. This CDR3 spans 13 amino acids. CDR3 sequence reads: CASSQRWFAEAFF. The CDR3 nucleotides read TGTGCCAGCAGCCAACGGTGGTTCGCTGAAGCTTTCTTT.

The V gene is TRBV7-2, the J gene TRBJ2-2; 9 bases align to TRBD2. V gave up 9 bases and J gave up 4 bases; unmatched junction bases: 9. This CDR3 comprises 15 residues. Germline V gene lookup returns CDR1 SGHTA and CDR2 FQGNSA. CDR3 DNA sequence: TGTGCCAGTGGGCTCGCGGGAGGGACCACCGGGGAGCTGTTTTTT. This codes for CASGLAGGTTGELFF.

The gene calls are TRBV10-1 and TRBJ2-3; no firm D call. Germline values: CDR1 WNHNN, CDR2 SYGVQD (reference sequence). The V end lost 2 bases, the J end lost 3 bases, and 12 bases lay between the germline ends. The CDR3 totals 15 residues. The CDR3 protein is CASSEEPGPTDTQYF. DNA for the CDR3: TGCGCCAGCAGTGAGGAGCCCGGTCCGACAGATACGCAGTATTTT.